One sample yielded the 17 T cell receptor beta chains listed below, sequenced in a study of T-cell memory formation after mild COVID-19. TCRdb itself ran the 5' RACE reads through MiXCR, one entry per CDR3 protein. The sample includes under 350,000 distinct CDR3 sequences, 16% of them seen just once. The sample was PBMCs or a T cell subset sorted from them (not recorded which). Every receptor here comes from a man aged 18 to 30 who had mild COVID-19 (a few samples of this study predate the infection). Cell type and time point are not known.

The J gene is TRBJ2-5, the V gene TRBV20-1; TRBD2 matches 8 bases. The CDR3 contains 15 residues. The trim removed 6 bases at V and 4 bases at J, leaving 13 bases unmatched. Germline values: CDR1 DFQATT, CDR2 SNEGSKA (reference sequence). The CDR3 DNA reads as TGCAGTGCGTCCCCGGGACTAGTGGCGCGAGAGACCCAGTACTTC. It codes for CSASPGLVARETQYF.

The chain has TRBV7-3 and TRBJ2-5; D is perhaps TRBD1 or TRBD2 (5 bases each). V shed 5 bases and J shed 5 bases, with 15 bases lying between them. CDR3 size: 14 residues. In germline, CDR1 is SGHTA, CDR2 FQGTGA. CDR3 residues: CASSPGIRGETQYF. As DNA, the CDR3 is TGTGCCAGCAGCCCAGGGATCCGAGGGGAGACCCAGTACTTC.

This clonotype was detected a few times. V usage is TRBV7-2 and J usage is TRBJ1-6; maybe TRBD1 (5 bases). The V gene's germline CDR1 is SGHTA and CDR2 FQGNSA. The CDR3 runs to 13 residues. V gave up 5 bases and J gave up 14 bases, with 16 bases separating them. The CDR3 loop is CASSLGTAQALHF. DNA of the CDR3: TGTGCCAGCAGCCTGGGGACGGCACAGGCCCTCCACTTT.

The chain carries TRBV5-1 and TRBJ2-2; perhaps TRBD2 as D (6 bases). This CDR3 has 15 residues. V was cut by 4 bases and J by 3 bases, with 13 bases left in between. The germline gives CDR1 SGHRS, CDR2 YFSETQ. This CDR3 reads CASSLRDSHTGELFF. CDR3 in DNA: TGCGCCAGCAGCCTCCGGGACTCCCACACCGGGGAGCTGTTTTTT.

Comments on this clonotype: Germline is not matched at one junction end, which may reflect a read error. The J gene is TRBJ2-4, the V gene TRBV12-3 or TRBV12-4, with a possible D match to TRBD1 (6 bases). The CDR3 has 15 residues. CDR3 in DNA: TGTGCCATCAGTTTGGGCAGGGGTTCCAAAAACATTCAGTACTTC. The encoded protein is CAISLGRGSKNIQYF.

Only a few counts were recorded for this clonotype. This chain links TRBV16 with TRBJ2-1; D is undetermined. The CDR3 spans 14 residues. Germline values: CDR1 KGHSY, CDR2 FQNENV. V was cut by 0 bases and J by 2 bases, with 5 bases left in between. For the CDR3, the DNA is TGTGCCAGCAGCCAATCAGATACCTACAATGAGCAGTTCTTC. Its protein is CASSQSDTYNEQFF.

The chain links TRBV3-2 to TRBJ1-5; the table calls TRBD1, which could not be checked here. TRBV3-2 is described as a pseudogene. The CDR3 runs to 15 residues. Here the CDR3 DNA reads TGTGCCAGCAGCCGGGACAGGGGCGTCAATCAGCCCCAGCATTTT. Amino acid sequence: CASSRDRGVNQPQHF.

This clonotype was counted ten times or more. The J gene is TRBJ2-5, the V gene TRBV27; weak D call: TRBD2 (5 bases). The germline V gene has CDR1 MNHEY and CDR2 SMNVEV (reference sequence). Trimming left V 5 bases short and J 3 bases short, with 10 bases between. The length of the CDR3 is 13 residues. CDR3 sequence (DNA): TGTGCCAGCAGTGTAAGGCGGGAAGAGACCCAGTACTTC. It specifies CASSVRREETQYF.

V is TRBV7-3 and J is TRBJ1-1; 7 nucleotides match TRBD1. The CDR3 contains 14 residues. Germline V lookup: CDR1 SGHTA, CDR2 FQGTGA. Trimming took 4 bases from V and 7 from J; bases not matched to a gene: 9. CDR3 residues: CASSSKGARVEAFF. CDR3 in DNA: TGTGCCAGCAGCTCAAAGGGGGCCAGAGTTGAAGCTTTCTTT.

About this clonotype itself: The missing conserved phenylalanine or tryptophan at the end of this CDR3 makes a read error likely. It is unclear where the CDR3 begins or ends on the DNA, so no DNA is shown, and the CDR3 is as TCRdb lists it. The CDR3 is CATSRDQVKGL. J is TRBJ2-7 and V is TRBV15. The V gene's germline CDR1 is LNHNV and CDR2 YYDKDF (reference sequence). The CDR3 is 11 amino acids long, termini counted.

The DNA of the CDR3 is TGTGCCAGCAGTTACGGGGGTAACGGTGCCGAGCAGTACGTC. Encoded protein: CASSYGGNGAEQYV. The rearrangement links TRBV6-2 or TRBV6-3 to TRBJ2-7; TRBD1 or TRBD2 may be the D gene (5 bases each). The ends were cut back, 2 bases at V and 6 bases at J, with 14 bases in the middle. The length of the CDR3 is 14 residues. In germline, CDR1 is MNHEY, CDR2 SVGEGT.

V usage is TRBV7-2 and J usage is TRBJ2-3; TRBD2 aligns across 8 bases. The germline CDR1 and CDR2 sequences are SGHTA and FQGNSA. J lost 1 base, V lost 1 base, and 7 bases had no gene match. The CDR3 covers 17 residues. The CDR3, as DNA: TGTGCCAGCAGCTTAGGGGCAGCAGCGGGGGGCACAGATACGCAGTATTTT. Amino acid sequence: CASSLGAAAGGTDTQYF.

This clonotype was observed a few times. The conserved closing phenylalanine or tryptophan is absent in this CDR3, likely reflecting a read error. V gene TRBV4-1 combines with J gene TRBJ2-5, with 9 bases that match TRBD2. The V and J ends lost 0 bases and 7 bases, in that order; junction bases with no gene match: 6. The CDR3 is 15 amino acids. The germline V gene has CDR1 MGHRA and CDR2 YSYEKL. The chain's CDR3 is CASSQDGQAGGTQYS. The CDR3 DNA sequence: TGCGCCAGCAGCCAAGACGGTCAAGCGGGGGGGACCCAGTACTCC.

The V gene is TRBV6-2 or TRBV6-3, the J gene TRBJ2-2; D is undetermined. The V end was cut by 5 bases, the J end by 3 bases, with 4 bases between. The CDR3 sequence is 12 residues long. Germline V CDR1 and CDR2: MNHEY, SVGEGT. As DNA, the CDR3 is TGTGCCAGCAGTGATTACACCGGGGAGCTGTTTTTT. Protein product: CASSDYTGELFF.

This clonotype came up a few times. The rearrangement uses TRBV3-1 and TRBJ1-1; D unclear. CDR3 length: 14 amino acids. Between the trimmed V and J ends, which lost 2 bases and 5 bases, there was a span of 12 bases. Germline-derived CDR1 and CDR2 are LGHDT and YNNKEL (reference sequence). This CDR3 is CASSQHPGETEAFF. The CDR3 DNA reads TGTGCCAGCAGCCAACATCCCGGGGAGACTGAAGCTTTCTTT.

This chain links TRBV5-1 with TRBJ2-7; 10 positions agree with TRBD1. This CDR3 contains 17 residues. V lost 4 bases and J lost 4; bases outside the gene matches: 14. The germline CDR1 and CDR2 sequences are SGHRS and YFSETQ. Here the CDR3 reads CASSPTGTGADIYEQYV. The CDR3 DNA follows: TGCGCCAGCAGCCCTACCGGGACAGGGGCGGACATTTACGAGCAGTACGTC.

This clonotype was seen at least ten times. This chain uses TRBV15 with TRBJ2-3, with D uncertain. This CDR3 has 13 amino acids. The germline V and J ends were trimmed by 5 bases and 9 bases, with 15 bases remaining between them. Germline CDR1 is LNHNV and CDR2 is YYDKDF (reference sequence). In DNA form, the CDR3 reads TGTGCCACCAGCGCGGACCGGGTGGTGACGCAGTATTTT. Translated, it gives CATSADRVVTQYF. Supplemented by reference TRBV15 and TRBJ2-3, the full variable domain reads DAMVIQNPRYQVTQFGKPVTLSCSQTLNHNVMYWYQQKSSQAPKLLFHYYDKDFNNEADTPDNFQSRRPNTSFCFLDIRSPGLGDTAMYLCATSADRVVTQYFGPGTRLTVL.